This T cell receptor (beta chain) derives from a study of CD8 T cells in Susac syndrome. Overall study findings and caveats: TEMRA cells and active patients showed peak Susac CD8+ clonal expansion. An acknowledgment was made by the study that its TCR sequencing and HLA analysis involved relatively few individuals.

Germline loops: CDR1 SGDLS, CDR2 YYNGEE. V lost 4 bases and J 7 bases, leaving 18 bases between the germline ends. This CDR3 contains 14 residues. RNA, at about 0.5 to 1 ug, was reverse transcribed with random hexamers. TCRdb reanalysed the immunoSEQ multiplex PCR reads using MiXCR and keeps one entry per CDR3 protein. The data hold around 79,000 distinct CDR3 sequences, with around 94% observed a single time. Details on this clonotype: Its target is unknown.

The rearrangement uses TRBV9 and TRBJ2-7; D ambiguous. Specimen: CD8+ T cells from PBMCs. The sequence was collected from a human donor with Susac syndrome. The CDR3 DNA reads as TGTGCCAGCAGCCCCACCTCCGCCCATCCTGAGCAGTACTTC. Encoded protein: CASSPTSAHPEQYF.